This T cell receptor (beta chain) was profiled in a study of T cell responses to AZD1222 COVID-19 vaccine. Study results and limitations: Increased Spike-specific TCR breadth and depth were observed after two AZD1222 doses. Repertoires were obtained only post-peak T cell response. Spike was spanned by vaccine-associated CD4 TCRs, which were dominant at 160-218 and 743-854.

The CDR3 has 16 residues. V was shortened by 0 bases and J by 4 bases, with 15 bases between the two germline ends. The germline V gene has CDR1 MNHEY and CDR2 SVGAGI. As for this clone: The antigen is not known.

Clones were read by immunoSEQ multiplex PCR, and TCRdb kept only the in-frame ones, dropping some. This table holds around 100,000 clones, 85% to 90% found once. The rearrangement joins TRBV6-5 to TRBJ2-5, with D possibly TRBD1 on 5 matching bases. This specimen was peripheral blood, taken on day 0 of AZD1222 vaccination. This receptor was identified in an adult in good health. The CDR3 coding sequence is TGTGCCAGCAGTTACTCTATCCAGGGCGGTGGAGAGACCCAGTACTTC. It specifies CASSYSIQGGGETQYF.